This TCR beta chain was captured by sequencing in a study of T-cell reconstitution after alpha-beta-depleted transplantation in children. CDR1 and CDR2 (germline): LGHNA, YNFKEQ. The CDR3 has 15 residues. The trim removed 1 base at V and 8 bases at J, leaving 9 bases unmatched. This clonotype was counted at least ten times. Unique molecular identifiers were incorporated into the prepared TCRbeta library. TCRdb reprocessed the PCR reads via MiXCR and lists one record per CDR3 protein. In the table there are tens of thousands of distinct CDR3 sequences, 5.5% to 7.5% of which are singletons. The sequence came from a male patient between 5 and 17 years old who had a stem cell transplant for acute myeloid leukemia, so the T cells may come from the graft donor. Specimen: PBMCs, mostly from graft donor cells, collected 180 days after TCRalphabeta/CD19-depleted stem cell transplant. J is TRBJ2-7 and V is TRBV4-2; the match to TRBD2 covers 9 bases. CDR3 in amino acids: CASSQVAGGVIQQYV. CDR3 DNA sequence: TGTGCCAGCAGCCAAGTCGCGGGGGGGGTAATCCAGCAGTACGTC.